Below are 30 T cell receptor beta chains sequenced from a single sample in a study of control samples from healthy donors and cancer patients (TCRdb year 2020). Libraries were built with the immunoSEQ multiplex PCR assay. TCRdb re-hosts the immuneACCESS table, in-frame sequences only. Its copies lack some clones; in the studies checked, an unresolved V gene accounts for under half of them, and the cause for the rest is not known. In all, the sample holds some 130,000 clones, and about 92% of those were seen once. The ten biggest clones cover roughly 2.1% of the sample. The sample taken for sequencing was blood. The receptors here all came from a woman between 45 and 60 years old in good health.

This rearrangement joins TRBV10-3 to TRBJ2-2, with D hard to call. CDR1 is ENHRY, CDR2 SYGVKD, per germline. CDR3 length: 16 residues. V was pared by 3 bases and J by 4 bases, with 15 bases between. CDR3 sequence: CAISDGYLRVTGELFF. DNA for the CDR3: TGTGCCATCAGTGACGGGTATCTAAGGGTCACCGGGGAGCTGTTTTTT.

The chain is built from TRBV19 and TRBJ2-1; no clear D. The CDR3 is 14 residues long. Per germline, CDR1 LNHDA and CDR2 SQIVND (reference sequence). V lost 4 bases and J lost 9, with 16 bases in between. The CDR3 sequence: CASSRRLGLGEQFF. CDR3 sequence (DNA): TGTGCCAGTAGTAGACGATTGGGCCTCGGTGAGCAGTTCTTC.

The chain links TRBV10-1 to TRBJ2-2; D may be TRBD1 (5 bases). CDR3 length: 13 residues. Per germline, CDR1 WNHNN and CDR2 SYGVQD (reference sequence). Trimming cost V 2 bases and J 4 bases, with 5 bases left between them. This chain's CDR3 is CASSERGTGELFF. The CDR3 DNA sequence: TGCGCCAGCAGTGAGAGGGGCACCGGGGAGCTGTTTTTT.

This clone has a handful of counts. This chain connects TRBV5-6 to TRBJ1-2; TRBD1 matches at 8 bases. Unmatched junction bases numbered 5, after V lost 4 bases and J lost 3 bases. The V gene's germline CDR1 is SGHDT and CDR2 YYEEEE. The CDR3 runs to 14 residues. DNA of the CDR3: TGTGCCAGCAGCACCACGACAGGGGACTATGGCTACACCTTC. Its protein product is CASSTTTGDYGYTF.

The CDR3 region has the DNA TGTGCCTGGGGGCTGGGACAGAATAATTCACCCCTCCACTTT. It encodes CAWGLGQNNSPLHF. The chain is built from TRBV30 and TRBJ1-6; TRBD1 aligns across 7 bases. This CDR3 has 14 amino acids. CDR1 is GTSNPN and CDR2 is SVGIG in the germline V gene (reference sequence). V was pared by 5 bases and J by 5 bases, with 6 bases of the junction left unmatched.

The V gene is TRBV6-5, the J gene TRBJ1-3; D unclear. The CDR3 sequence is 15 residues long. V was clipped by 6 bases and J by 0 bases, with 12 bases between them. Germline V lookup: CDR1 MNHEY, CDR2 SVGAGI. CDR3 coding DNA: TGTGCCAGCAGATCGACGGTACGCTCTGGAAACACCATATATTTT. It encodes CASRSTVRSGNTIYF.

The rearrangement joins TRBV27 to TRBJ1-1; the match to TRBD1 covers 11 bases. The CDR3 is made up of 14 amino acids. Per the germline V gene, CDR1 is MNHEY and CDR2 is SMNVEV (reference sequence). V gave up 6 bases and J gave up 4 bases; unmatched junction bases: 4. DNA of the CDR3: TGTGCCAGCAGCCGGGACAGGGGGACCACTGAAGCTTTCTTT. Translating gives CASSRDRGTTEAFF.

To note about this clone: This sample also contains other DNA sequences that code for the same CDR3. The J gene is TRBJ1-5, the V gene TRBV6-1, with D unclear. Germline-derived CDR1 and CDR2 are MNHNS and SASEGT. The CDR3 extends over 16 amino acids. The V end was cut by 1 base, the J end by 6 bases, with 16 bases between. The CDR3 DNA is TGTGCCAGCAGTGAAGAAGTCGTTCAGACGGGTCAGCCCCAGCATTTT. This sequence encodes CASSEEVVQTGQPQHF.

The chain carries TRBV30 and TRBJ2-7; D might be TRBD1 (8 bases). With 3 bases removed from V and 7 bases from J, the gap between germline ends came to 13 bases. This CDR3 region has 12 residues. Germline V CDR1 and CDR2: GTSNPN, SVGIG (reference sequence). This chain's CDR3 is CAWSNRGGEQYF. The CDR3 DNA follows: TGTGCCTGGAGCAACAGGGGGGGGGAGCAGTACTTC.

The chain employs TRBV18 and TRBJ1-4; tentatively, D is TRBD1 (5 bases). Germline CDR1 KGHSH, CDR2 LQKENI. This CDR3 comprises 14 residues. V was pared by 1 base and J by 7 bases, with 10 bases between. CDR3 amino acids: CASSPQGRGEKLFF. In DNA, the CDR3 is TGTGCCAGCTCACCACAGGGGCGTGGTGAAAAACTGTTTTTT.

This clone was seen only once. The chain carries TRBV28 and TRBJ1-2; 10 bases match TRBD1. The germline V gene encodes CDR1 MDHEN and CDR2 SYDVKM. The CDR3 runs 15 residues. The ends lost 5 bases at V and 5 bases at J; junction bases unmatched: 8. CDR3 loop: CASSTSGTGDYGYTF. The CDR3 DNA sequence: TGTGCCAGCAGTACCTCCGGGACAGGGGATTATGGCTACACCTTC.

V gene TRBV4-1 combines with J gene TRBJ2-7; D gene unclear. Per germline, CDR1 MGHRA and CDR2 YSYEKL. CDR3 length equals 16 residues. V gave up 0 bases and J gave up 3 bases, with 15 bases separating them. The CDR3 coding sequence is TGCGCCAGCAGCCAAGATGGCGGCAACCCAGGCTACGAGCAGTACTTC. Amino acid sequence: CASSQDGGNPGYEQYF.

V is TRBV21-1 and J is TRBJ1-3; the tabulated D call, TRBD1, remains unverified against the DNA. TRBV21-1 is an annotated pseudogene. The CDR3 contains 19 residues. This CDR3 reads CASCRQCLYRIWAGNTIYF. The CDR3 DNA sequence: TGTGCCAGCTGTCGACAGTGCCTTTATCGCATATGGGCTGGAAACACCATATATTTT.

The table lists this clone with a few counts. V gene TRBV7-9 combines with J gene TRBJ1-1, with D unresolved. The germline V and J ends were trimmed by 2 bases and 1 base, with 11 bases remaining between them. The CDR3 is 15 residues long. Germline-derived CDR1 and CDR2 are SEHNR and FQNEAQ (reference sequence). The DNA of the CDR3 is TGTGCCAGCAGCTTACGGTCGGTCCCGAACACTGAAGCTTTCTTT. Protein: CASSLRSVPNTEAFF.

In its sample, this clone was seen once. V usage is TRBV7-9 and J usage is TRBJ2-7; D perhaps matches TRBD2 (6 bases). The CDR3 runs to 16 residues. Germline assignment: CDR1 SEHNR and CDR2 FQNEAQ (reference sequence). The V gene lost 4 bases and the J gene lost 3 bases, with 19 bases spanning the gap. The CDR3 bases are TGTGCCAGCAGCTCGGCTCAGACGGGAGACGGCTACGAGCAGTACTTC. It encodes CASSSAQTGDGYEQYF.

The V gene is TRBV5-6, the J gene TRBJ2-4; 7 bases match TRBD2. Germline V gives CDR1 SGHDT, CDR2 YYEEEE. The CDR3 covers 17 residues. V lost 0 bases, J lost 1 base, and 7 bases stayed unmatched. The CDR3 DNA reads TGTGCCAGCAGCTTGGGGGTGGGGAGGGAGGCCAAAAACATTCAGTACTTC. It codes for CASSLGVGREAKNIQYF.

This clone has only one observation. The chain couples TRBV18 to TRBJ2-7; possible D gene TRBD1, 6 bases. V was shortened by 3 bases and J by 6 bases, with 18 bases between the two germline ends. CDR3 size: 15 residues. Germline V gives CDR1 KGHSH, CDR2 LQKENI. CDR3 in DNA: TGTGCCAGCTCACCTGGGGGAGCTCCCAGGGGCGAGCAGTACTTC. Its translation: CASSPGGAPRGEQYF.

The chain links TRBV18 to TRBJ2-7; TRBD1 matches at 7 bases. The germline V gene encodes CDR1 KGHSH and CDR2 LQKENI. With V trimmed by 0 bases and J by 4 bases, 3 bases remained unmatched. The CDR3 length is 14 residues. The CDR3 here is CASSPPGGSYEQYF. CDR3 nucleotides: TGTGCCAGCTCACCACCAGGGGGCTCATACGAGCAGTACTTC.

The gene calls are TRBV15 and TRBJ2-1; the D is unclear. CDR1 is LNHNV, CDR2 YYDKDF, per germline (reference sequence). The CDR3 is made up of 14 amino acids. V lost 4 bases to trimming and J lost 4 bases, with 11 bases between them. The CDR3 spells CATSNPPRYNEQFF. The CDR3 DNA sequence: TGTGCCACCAGCAACCCCCCACGATACAATGAGCAGTTCTTC.

This clone has only one observation. The gene calls are TRBV30 and TRBJ1-1, with 9 bases aligning to TRBD1. Germline loops: CDR1 GTSNPN, CDR2 SVGIG (reference sequence). The CDR3 is made up of 14 amino acids. V was pared by 2 bases and J by 4 bases, with 5 bases of the junction left unmatched. CDR3 in amino acids: CAWSPGTGSTEAFF. CDR3 bases: TGTGCCTGGAGTCCCGGGACAGGGAGCACTGAAGCTTTCTTT.

Comment on this clone: This sample includes further DNA sequences coding for the same CDR3. The chain links TRBV14 to TRBJ1-1; D is unclear. The CDR3 length is 14 residues. The germline V gene has CDR1 SGHDN and CDR2 FVKESK. Trimming pared 1 base from V and 5 bases from J, leaving 11 bases between. The CDR3 DNA follows: TGTGCCAGCAGCCAAGTATATGGTGGAACTGAAGCTTTCTTT. This codes for CASSQVYGGTEAFF.

V usage is TRBV27 and J usage is TRBJ2-3; TRBD2 aligns across 11 bases. The CDR3 covers 16 residues. Germline V gene lookup returns CDR1 MNHEY and CDR2 SMNVEV (reference sequence). The V segment lost 5 bases and the J segment 2 bases; nucleotides outside the gene matches: 6. The CDR3 reads CASSPGLAEHTDTQYF. CDR3 nucleotides: TGTGCCAGCAGTCCGGGACTAGCGGAACACACAGATACGCAGTATTTT.

The DNA of the CDR3 is TGTGCCAGCTTTCCAATAGGGAGGGGCCCGAACTATGGCTACACCTTC. Protein product: CASFPIGRGPNYGYTF. The V and J genes are TRBV2 and TRBJ1-2; D perhaps matches TRBD1 (5 bases). The CDR3 runs to 16 residues. The germline CDR1 and CDR2 sequences are SNHLY and FYNNEI. V dropped 8 bases and J dropped 2 bases, with 21 bases sitting between them.

The genes are TRBV13 and TRBJ2-1, with D hard to call. CDR3 length: 11 amino acids. The V gene's germline CDR1 is PRHDT and CDR2 FYEKMQ (reference sequence). With 2 bases removed from V and 8 bases from J, the gap between germline ends came to 4 bases. Here the CDR3 DNA reads TGTGCCAGCAGCTTAATCCATGAGCAGTTCTTC. It specifies CASSLIHEQFF.

CDR3 in DNA: TGTGCCAGCAGTACAGGGTATCGAGAGACCCAGTACTTC. Its translation: CASSTGYRETQYF. The rearrangement uses TRBV2 and TRBJ2-5; D possibly corresponds to TRBD1 (6 bases). The germline V and J ends were trimmed by 5 bases and 4 bases, with 11 bases remaining between them. CDR1 is SNHLY, CDR2 FYNNEI, per germline. The CDR3 runs to 13 residues.

The V and J genes are TRBV11-3 and TRBJ2-1, with 7 bases lining up with TRBD2. Trimming removed 1 base from V and 0 bases from J; junction bases left unmatched: 3. In germline, CDR1 is SGHNT, CDR2 YENEEA. CDR3 length equals 16 residues. For the CDR3, the DNA is TGTGCCAGCAGCTTAGGGGCTAGCGGCTCCTACAATGAGCAGTTCTTC. This translates into CASSLGASGSYNEQFF.

The rearrangement links TRBV11-2 to TRBJ2-7; TRBD2 matches at 7 bases. The V and J ends lost 1 base and 3 bases, in that order; junction bases with no gene match: 6. The CDR3 spans 15 residues. Germline CDR1 is SGHAT and CDR2 is FQNNGV. The CDR3 protein is CASSLAMGGGYEQYF. As DNA, the CDR3 is TGTGCCAGCAGCTTAGCGATGGGGGGGGGCTACGAGCAGTACTTC. Combining the CDR3 with reference TRBV11-2 and TRBJ2-7 gives the whole variable domain EAGVAQSPRYKIIEKRQSVAFWCNPISGHATLYWYQQILGQGPKLLIQFQNNGVVDDSQLPKDRFSAERLKGVDSTLKIQPAKLEDSAVYLCASSLAMGGGYEQYFGPGTRLTVT.

The genes are TRBV6-2 or TRBV6-3 and TRBJ1-1; the D is unclear. The CDR3 covers 14 residues. V dropped 5 bases and J dropped 0 bases, with 10 bases sitting between them. Per germline, CDR1 MNHEY and CDR2 SVGEGT. The CDR3 region has the DNA TGTGCCAGCAGTGGTCATAGCCTGAACACTGAAGCTTTCTTT. Encoded protein: CASSGHSLNTEAFF.

The chain combines TRBV27 with TRBJ1-6; D uncertain. This CDR3 contains 15 residues. CDR1 MNHEY and CDR2 SMNVEV come from the germline V gene (reference sequence). V lost 3 bases, J lost 3 bases, and 9 bases lay in between. The CDR3 bases are TGTGCCAGCAGTTTCACGCAGAACTATAATTCACCCCTCCACTTT. It encodes CASSFTQNYNSPLHF.

This clone appeared once. The chain uses TRBV20-1 and TRBJ1-1; D gene uncertain. The V gene lost 1 base and the J gene lost 13 bases, with 10 bases spanning the gap. The CDR3 has 10 residues. Germline V gene sequence: CDR1 DFQATT, CDR2 SNEGSKA (reference sequence). The CDR3 DNA follows: TGCAGTGCTAGAGGAGTCCGGGTTTTCTTT. Amino acids: CSARGVRVFF.